Listed below are T cell receptor beta chains from one sample, sequenced in a study of breast tumors, draining lymph nodes, adjacent tissues. TCRdb re-derived calls from the multiplex PCR reads in MiXCR, one entry per CDR3 protein. The sample lists 200,000 or so distinct CDR3 sequences, roughly 31% occurring once. Sequenced sample: axillary lymph node tissue. The receptors originated from a female donor with breast cancer. Some clones in this sample may be carry-over from other donors' samples. Each CDR3 is given with its conserved first and last residue. Each record gives: CDR3 protein, CDR3 DNA, V gene, D gene, J gene, clone size. The D gene is left open where the match is weak. Part of the rows lack a size; the others show once, few, many or a class for expanded clones.

cdr3_aa: CASSPGPRSLHEQYF
cdr3_nt: TGTGCCAGCTCACCTGGGCCTAGAAGCCTCCACGAGCAGTACTTC
v_call: TRBV18
d_call: -
j_call: TRBJ2-7
clone_size: few

cdr3_aa: CTSSPTSGPQETQYF
cdr3_nt: TGCACCAGCAGCCCCACGTCAGGGCCACAAGAGACCCAGTACTTC
v_call: TRBV4-3
d_call: -
j_call: TRBJ2-5
clone_size: -

cdr3_aa: CVSSQGAGQIKPHGYTF
cdr3_nt: TGCGTCAGCAGCCAAGGGGCTGGACAGATAAAACCCCATGGCTACACCTTC
v_call: TRBV7-9
d_call: -
j_call: TRBJ1-2
clone_size: once

cdr3_aa: CASRSRDRRYGYTF
cdr3_nt: TGTGCCAGCAGAAGCCGGGACAGAAGATATGGCTACACCTTC
v_call: TRBV28
d_call: TRBD1
j_call: TRBJ1-2
clone_size: many

cdr3_aa: CASTRTSGTGEQFF
cdr3_nt: TGTGCCAGCACTAGGACTAGCGGGACAGGTGAGCAGTTCTTC
v_call: TRBV2
d_call: TRBD2
j_call: TRBJ2-1
clone_size: many

cdr3_aa: CASSSTSGRSYEQYF
cdr3_nt: TGTGCCAGCAGTTCGACTAGCGGGAGGTCCTACGAGCAGTACTTC
v_call: TRBV11-2
d_call: TRBD2
j_call: TRBJ2-7
clone_size: many

cdr3_aa: CASSDFVDSPLHF
cdr3_nt: TGCGCCAGCAGTGATTTTGTGGATTCACCCCTCCACTTT
v_call: TRBV10-1
d_call: -
j_call: TRBJ1-6
clone_size: many

cdr3_aa: CASSFGLFPNTEAFF
cdr3_nt: TGTGCCAGCAGCTTTGGTTTGTTCCCCAACACTGAAGCTTTCTTT
v_call: TRBV11-2
d_call: -
j_call: TRBJ1-1
clone_size: few

cdr3_aa: CASSQSRDRTYDGYTF
cdr3_nt: TGTGCCAGCAGCCAATCGCGGGACAGGACTTATGATGGCTACACCTTC
v_call: TRBV6-6
d_call: TRBD1
j_call: TRBJ1-2
clone_size: many

cdr3_aa: CAWSVLGRAANSPLHF
cdr3_nt: TGTGCCTGGAGTGTTCTTGGCAGGGCTGCGAATTCACCCCTCCACTTT
v_call: TRBV30
d_call: -
j_call: TRBJ1-6
clone_size: many

cdr3_aa: CASSVEGTSGVEEQFF
cdr3_nt: TGTGCCAGCAGCGTAGAAGGGACTAGCGGGGTGGAGGAGCAGTTCTTC
v_call: TRBV9
d_call: TRBD2
j_call: TRBJ2-1
clone_size: many

cdr3_aa: CASSAQGGTEQFF
cdr3_nt: TGTGCCAGCAGCGCCCAGGGGGGAACTGAGCAGTTCTTC
v_call: TRBV2
d_call: -
j_call: TRBJ2-1
clone_size: many

cdr3_aa: CSVDHGLAGGTGELFF
cdr3_nt: TGCAGCGTTGACCATGGACTAGCGGGAGGGACCGGGGAGCTGTTTTTT
v_call: TRBV29-1
d_call: TRBD2
j_call: TRBJ2-2
clone_size: -

cdr3_aa: CSAAGEHSSYNEQFF
cdr3_nt: TGCAGTGCTGCGGGAGAACACAGCTCCTACAATGAGCAGTTCTTC
v_call: TRBV20-1
d_call: TRBD2
j_call: TRBJ2-1
clone_size: many

cdr3_aa: CASSSVGGGNTQYF
cdr3_nt: TGTGCCAGCAGCTCAGTGGGGGGCGGGAATACGCAGTATTTT
v_call: TRBV3-1
d_call: -
j_call: TRBJ2-3
clone_size: -

cdr3_aa: CASSGAGGPIPYGYTF
cdr3_nt: TGTGCCAGCAGTGGGGCAGGGGGTCCCATCCCCTATGGCTACACCTTC
v_call: TRBV25-1
d_call: TRBD1
j_call: TRBJ1-2
clone_size: many

cdr3_aa: CASSPETLADRYNEQFF
cdr3_nt: TGCGCCAGCAGCCCCGAAACCCTAGCGGACCGCTACAATGAGCAGTTCTTC
v_call: TRBV4-3
d_call: TRBD2
j_call: TRBJ2-1
clone_size: many

cdr3_aa: CASSDKANQPQHF
cdr3_nt: TGTGCCAGCAGCGACAAGGCAAATCAGCCCCAGCATTTT
v_call: TRBV25-1
d_call: -
j_call: TRBJ1-5
clone_size: many

cdr3_aa: CASRQDYNEQFF
cdr3_nt: TGCGCCAGCCGGCAGGACTACAATGAGCAGTTCTTC
v_call: TRBV10-2
d_call: -
j_call: TRBJ2-1
clone_size: many

cdr3_aa: CSARNLRGNEKLFF
cdr3_nt: TGCAGTGCTAGAAACCTTCGGGGTAATGAAAAACTGTTTTTT
v_call: TRBV20-1
d_call: -
j_call: TRBJ1-4
clone_size: -

cdr3_aa: CASSPLAGAVSEQYF
cdr3_nt: TGTGCCAGCAGCCCCCTGGCGGGAGCGGTGAGTGAGCAGTACTTC
v_call: TRBV6-2/TRBV6-3
d_call: TRBD2
j_call: TRBJ2-7
clone_size: -

cdr3_aa: CASSEALTSPGAEQFF
cdr3_nt: TGTGCCAGCAGTGAAGCCTTGACTAGCCCGGGAGCGGAGCAGTTCTTC
v_call: TRBV2
d_call: TRBD2
j_call: TRBJ2-1
clone_size: -

cdr3_aa: CRRLSGETQYF
cdr3_nt: TGCAGACGACTAAGTGGAGAGACCCAGTACTTC
v_call: TRBV29-1
d_call: -
j_call: TRBJ2-5
clone_size: -

cdr3_aa: CASSWDRQAYNEQFF
cdr3_nt: TGTGCCAGCAGTTGGGATAGGCAGGCCTACAATGAGCAGTTCTTC
v_call: TRBV12-3/TRBV12-4
d_call: -
j_call: TRBJ2-1
clone_size: many

cdr3_aa: CSVTRGNYGYTF
cdr3_nt: TGCAGCGTGACTCGGGGGAACTATGGCTACACCTTC
v_call: TRBV29-1
d_call: -
j_call: TRBJ1-2
clone_size: many

cdr3_aa: CASGRADEQYF
cdr3_nt: TGTGCCAGCGGGCGGGCGGACGAGCAGTACTTC
v_call: TRBV6-5
d_call: -
j_call: TRBJ2-7
clone_size: many

cdr3_aa: CASSPSWWAEKLFF
cdr3_nt: TGTGCCAGCAGCCCCAGTTGGTGGGCAGAAAAACTGTTTTTT
v_call: TRBV7-2
d_call: -
j_call: TRBJ1-4
clone_size: many

cdr3_aa: CSAPGSGASTDTQYF
cdr3_nt: TGCAGTGCTCCGGGTAGCGGGGCTAGCACAGATACGCAGTATTTT
v_call: TRBV20-1
d_call: TRBD2
j_call: TRBJ2-3
clone_size: many

cdr3_aa: CASSPHGGTGYEQYF
cdr3_nt: TGTGCCAGCAGCCCGCATGGTGGGACAGGTTACGAGCAGTACTTC
v_call: TRBV7-9
d_call: TRBD1
j_call: TRBJ2-7
clone_size: many

cdr3_aa: CAWSVGLAPDTQYF
cdr3_nt: TGTGCCTGGAGTGTAGGACTAGCACCCGATACGCAGTATTTT
v_call: TRBV30
d_call: TRBD2
j_call: TRBJ2-3
clone_size: many

cdr3_aa: CASAPGHQETQYF
cdr3_nt: TGTGCCAGCGCCCCCGGGCACCAAGAGACCCAGTACTTC
v_call: TRBV6-1
d_call: -
j_call: TRBJ2-5
clone_size: many

cdr3_aa: CASSARAGAGNTIAGDNQETQYF
cdr3_nt: TGTGCCAGCAGTGCTAGGGCAGGGGCTGGAAACACCATAGCGGGGGACAACCAAGAGACCCAGTACTTC
v_call: TRBV2
d_call: TRBD2
j_call: TRBJ2-5
clone_size: -

cdr3_aa: CASSPSGPAYAYNEQFF
cdr3_nt: TGTGCCAGCAGCCCTAGCGGGCCCGCGTATGCCTACAATGAGCAGTTCTTC
v_call: TRBV9
d_call: TRBD2
j_call: TRBJ2-1
clone_size: -

cdr3_aa: CASSLAGTASPLHF
cdr3_nt: TGCGCCAGCAGCTTGGCCGGGACAGCTTCACCCCTCCACTTT
v_call: TRBV5-1
d_call: TRBD1
j_call: TRBJ1-6
clone_size: few

cdr3_aa: CSAHRGLGAGELFF
cdr3_nt: TGCAGCGCCCACAGGGGGCTTGGAGCCGGGGAGCTGTTTTTT
v_call: TRBV29-1
d_call: TRBD1
j_call: TRBJ2-2
clone_size: many

cdr3_aa: CASSLQTGGGEAFF
cdr3_nt: TGTGCCAGCAGCTTACAAACAGGTGGGGGTGAAGCTTTCTTT
v_call: TRBV11-1
d_call: -
j_call: TRBJ1-1
clone_size: -

cdr3_aa: CATLRGFTGELFF
cdr3_nt: TGTGCCACACTACGGGGCTTCACCGGGGAGCTGTTTTTT
v_call: TRBV6-2/TRBV6-3
d_call: -
j_call: TRBJ2-2
clone_size: many

cdr3_aa: CASGAQKSPGNTIYF
cdr3_nt: TGTGCCAGCGGCGCCCAGAAGAGCCCTGGAAACACCATATATTTT
v_call: TRBV11-2
d_call: -
j_call: TRBJ1-3
clone_size: -

cdr3_aa: CASSQDRYYGYTF
cdr3_nt: TGTGCCAGCAGCCAGGACAGGTACTATGGCTACACCTTC
v_call: TRBV7-2
d_call: TRBD1
j_call: TRBJ1-2
clone_size: many

cdr3_aa: CASSPGQGFGTQYF
cdr3_nt: TGTGCCAGCAGCCCGGGACAGGGGTTTGGGACGCAGTATTTT
v_call: TRBV2
d_call: TRBD1
j_call: TRBJ2-3
clone_size: many

cdr3_aa: CSARGAGGTTTGELFF
cdr3_nt: TGCAGTGCTAGAGGAGCGGGGGGTACGACCACCGGGGAGCTGTTTTTT
v_call: TRBV20-1
d_call: TRBD2
j_call: TRBJ2-2
clone_size: -

cdr3_aa: CSARSRTGWEKLFF
cdr3_nt: TGCAGTGCTAGATCACGGACAGGGTGGGAAAAACTGTTTTTT
v_call: TRBV20-1
d_call: TRBD1
j_call: TRBJ1-4
clone_size: few

cdr3_aa: CASRPTGTSPYQETQYF
cdr3_nt: TGTGCCAGCAGGCCCACAGGGACTTCACCTTACCAAGAGACCCAGTACTTC
v_call: TRBV6-6
d_call: -
j_call: TRBJ2-5
clone_size: -

cdr3_aa: CSAREPGGNSPLHF
cdr3_nt: TGCAGTGCTAGAGAGCCAGGGGGTAATTCACCCCTCCACTTT
v_call: TRBV20-1
d_call: TRBD1
j_call: TRBJ1-6
clone_size: many

cdr3_aa: CASSPEQGSTIYF
cdr3_nt: TGTGCCAGCAGCCCAGAGCAGGGGAGCACCATATATTTT
v_call: TRBV7-6
d_call: -
j_call: TRBJ1-3
clone_size: many

cdr3_aa: CASSLEVGSATEKLFF
cdr3_nt: TGTGCCAGCAGCTTAGAAGTAGGCTCGGCCACTGAAAAACTGTTTTTT
v_call: TRBV7-6
d_call: -
j_call: TRBJ1-4
clone_size: -

cdr3_aa: CARISGREGRGRRDNEQFF
cdr3_nt: TGTGCCAGAATCTCTGGACGGGAGGGGCGAGGCAGGAGAGACAATGAGCAGTTCTTC
v_call: TRBV12-3/TRBV12-4
d_call: TRBD2
j_call: TRBJ2-1
clone_size: -

cdr3_aa: CASSFRPPGPRLGYGYTF
cdr3_nt: TGTGCCAGCAGCTTCAGACCGCCGGGACCGCGATTAGGGTATGGCTACACCTTC
v_call: TRBV5-5
d_call: -
j_call: TRBJ1-2
clone_size: many

cdr3_aa: CASSSIRGTSGRDTQYF
cdr3_nt: TGTGCCAGCAGTTCAATCAGGGGGACTAGCGGGAGAGATACGCAGTATTTT
v_call: TRBV6-5
d_call: TRBD2
j_call: TRBJ2-3
clone_size: many

cdr3_aa: CSARDMRYGQPAYEQYF
cdr3_nt: TGCAGTGCTAGAGATATGCGGTACGGGCAACCTGCCTACGAGCAGTACTTC
v_call: TRBV20-1
d_call: -
j_call: TRBJ2-7
clone_size: -

cdr3_aa: CASSERLSSRNPKNYGYTF
cdr3_nt: TGTGCCAGCAGTGAGCGGCTGTCGAGCCGGAACCCAAAAAACTATGGCTACACCTTC
v_call: TRBV6-1
d_call: -
j_call: TRBJ1-2
clone_size: -

cdr3_aa: CSASPQREGSDTQYF
cdr3_nt: TGCAGTGCCTCCCCCCAGCGGGAGGGGTCAGATACGCAGTATTTT
v_call: TRBV20-1
d_call: TRBD2
j_call: TRBJ2-3
clone_size: many

cdr3_aa: CASSRRQSYTGELFF
cdr3_nt: TGTGCCAGTAGCCGCCGACAGAGCTACACCGGGGAGCTGTTTTTT
v_call: TRBV19
d_call: -
j_call: TRBJ2-2
clone_size: many

cdr3_aa: CACQRGQNTEAFF
cdr3_nt: TGTGCCTGCCAGAGAGGGCAGAACACTGAAGCTTTCTTT
v_call: TRBV12-3/TRBV12-4
d_call: -
j_call: TRBJ1-1
clone_size: -

cdr3_aa: CASSSGDKATNEKLFF
cdr3_nt: TGTGCCAGCAGCTCAGGGGACAAAGCAACTAATGAAAAACTGTTTTTT
v_call: TRBV28
d_call: -
j_call: TRBJ1-4
clone_size: once

cdr3_aa: CASSVTSTGGSGANVLTF
cdr3_nt: TGTGCCAGCAGTGTAACTAGCACCGGGGGCTCTGGGGCCAACGTCCTGACTTTC
v_call: TRBV6-4
d_call: -
j_call: TRBJ2-6
clone_size: -

cdr3_aa: CACSAREGTRLYEQYF
cdr3_nt: -
v_call: TRBV2
d_call: -
j_call: TRBJ2-7
clone_size: -

cdr3_aa: CASSLVGTGGYEQYF
cdr3_nt: TGTGCCAGCAGCTTAGTGGGGACAGGGGGCTACGAGCAGTACTTC
v_call: TRBV7-2
d_call: TRBD1
j_call: TRBJ2-7
clone_size: many

cdr3_aa: CSAPWTGSGDTQYF
cdr3_nt: TGCAGTGCTCCATGGACAGGCTCGGGAGATACGCAGTATTTT
v_call: TRBV20-1
d_call: TRBD1
j_call: TRBJ2-3
clone_size: many